This TCR beta chain originates from a study of T cell changes during pregnancy in multiple sclerosis (dated by TCRdb to between 2018 and 2021). About the study as a whole: The study examined how the T cell repertoire changed over the course of pregnancy in women with multiple sclerosis.

Concerning this clone: The clone's antigen remains unknown. Nothing much larger sits one base from this clone, and base qualities are not available.

The CDR3 has 18 amino acids, counting the end cysteine and phenylalanine. Only the CDR3 DNA is retained, 54 bases long and in frame from the first base. Compared with germline, V lacks 4 bases and J lacks 1 base; bases without a gene match: 7. The germline V gene (reference sequence) specifies LNHDA as CDR1 and SQIVND as CDR2. The library was obtained by the immunoSEQ multiplex PCR assay. As stored in TCRdb, this immuneACCESS dataset retains in-frame rearrangements with V and J assigned. A fraction of the clones does not appear; measured against another copy, unresolved V genes explain less than half of the discrepancy, and the remainder lacks a known reason. Within this sample are 70,000 to 95,000 clones, with 90% to 95% of them counted one time only. The ten top clones hold less than 2.5% of the sample.

The chain is encoded by TRBV19 joined to TRBJ2-1, and TRBD2 matches 13 of the central bases. Sample: peripheral blood, taken in the third trimester of pregnancy. This sequence was found in a female donor with multiple sclerosis, enrolled in a pregnancy study. The nucleotide sequence is given as TGTGCCAGTAGTAGGGGACTAGCGGGAACTTCATCCTACAATGAGCAGTTCTTC. Its protein product is CASSRGLAGTSSYNEQFF.